This entry describes one T cell receptor beta chain. This CDR3 is 14 amino acids long. Germline lookup yields CDR1 SGHAT and CDR2 FQNNGV. J gave up 3 bases and V 6 bases, and 8 bases lay outside the gene matches. This entry belongs to a study of shared clonotypes between healthy human individuals. Assay: immunoSEQ multiplex PCR; the TCRdb copy retains only in-frame clones and omits some. This table has under 1,900,000 clones, approximately 98.5% appearing once. The rearrangement joins TRBV11-2 to TRBJ2-7, with 7 bases lining up with TRBD2. The origin of this receptor is a man under 40 in good health. Sequenced input: naive CD4+ T cells sorted from blood. The subset denotes: CD45RA+ positively selected. The CDR3 loop is CASRTTGGSYEQYF. The CDR3 bases are TGTGCCAGCAGGACAACGGGCGGGAGCTACGAGCAGTACTTC.